The text below deals with one TCR beta chain. The data were produced by immunoSEQ multiplex PCR, yet TCRdb's version contains in-frame clones alone and is incomplete. The repertoire consists of about 120,000 clones, with 88% occurring once and the leading ten covering over 2%. This sample is part of a study of control samples from healthy donors and cancer patients. J was trimmed by 1 base and V by 4 bases; bases with no gene match: 5. Germline CDR1 and CDR2: SQVTM and ANQGSEA. The CDR3 contains 14 residues. The chain joins TRBV29-1 to TRBJ1-1, with TRBD1 identical over 8 bases. The receptor comes from a woman in her seventies in good health. What was sequenced was blood. Here the CDR3 DNA reads TGCAGCGTTGGTCGACAGGGGCCGAACACTGAAGCTTTCTTT. Residues: CSVGRQGPNTEAFF. Variable domain in full (rest from reference TRBV29-1 and TRBJ1-1): SAVISQKPSRDICQRGTSLTIQCQVDSQVTMMFWYRQQPGQSLTLIATANQGSEATYESGFVIDKFPISRPNLTFSTLTVSNMSPEDSSIYLCSVGRQGPNTEAFFGQGTRLTVV.